The next 18 T cell receptor beta chains were all read from a single sample in a study of T-cell memory formation after mild COVID-19. Via MiXCR, TCRdb re-called the 5' RACE reads, giving one row per CDR3 protein. The repertoire holds under 300,000 distinct CDR3 sequences, 7% to 10% seen once, with approximately 22% in the top ten. Sequencing was performed on PBMCs or a T cell subset sorted from them (not recorded which). The source is a young man who had mild COVID-19 (a few samples of this study predate the infection). Cell type and time point are not known.

The table lists this clonotype with a few counts. The gene calls are TRBV5-1 and TRBJ2-1, with no clear D. CDR3 length: 12 residues. Trimming left V 0 bases short and J 8 bases short, with 6 bases between. Germline V gene sequence: CDR1 SGHRS, CDR2 YFSETQ. The DNA of the CDR3 is TGCGCCAGCAGCTTGGTCAGTCATGAGCAGTTCTTC. Amino acid sequence: CASSLVSHEQFF.

In this sample, this clonotype turned up a few times. This chain connects TRBV13 to TRBJ1-3; no clear D gene. This CDR3 comprises 14 residues. V dropped 5 bases and J dropped 0 bases, with 8 bases sitting between them. Germline CDR1 PRHDT, CDR2 FYEKMQ (reference sequence). The CDR3 sequence is CASSPFYSGNTIYF. In DNA form, the CDR3 reads TGTGCCAGCAGCCCCTTTTACTCTGGAAACACCATATATTTT. Full variable domain (remainder filled in from reference TRBV13 and TRBJ1-3): AAGVIQSPRHLIKEKRETATLKCYPIPRHDTVYWYQQGPGQDPQFLISFYEKMQSDKGSIPDRFSAQQFSDYHSELNMSSLELGDSALYFCASSPFYSGNTIYFGEGSWLTVV.

J is TRBJ1-1 and V is TRBV9; 8 nucleotides match TRBD1. Germline values: CDR1 SGDLS, CDR2 YYNGEE. The trim removed 4 bases at V and 4 bases at J, leaving 6 bases unmatched. The CDR3 has 14 amino acids. In DNA form, the CDR3 reads TGTGCCAGCAGCTCTCAGGGGGCGCGCACTGAAGCTTTCTTT. This codes for CASSSQGARTEAFF.

This clonotype has at least ten counts. The chain employs TRBV5-1 and TRBJ2-3; TRBD2 agrees at 13 bases. Germline loops: CDR1 SGHRS, CDR2 YFSETQ. CDR3 length: 15 residues. Trimming removed 2 bases from V and 6 bases from J; junction bases left unmatched: 3. CDR3 loop: CASSFGTSGADTQYF. In DNA form, the CDR3 reads TGCGCCAGCAGCTTTGGGACTAGCGGGGCCGATACGCAGTATTTT.

This clonotype was seen a few times. The chain joins TRBV7-9 to TRBJ2-5; no clear D gene. This CDR3 region has 12 residues. V lost 6 bases, J lost 5 bases, and 10 bases lay in between. The germline gives CDR1 SEHNR, CDR2 FQNEAQ (reference sequence). CDR3 bases: TGTGCCAGCAGTTCCAATTATGAGACCCAGTACTTC. Amino acid sequence: CASSSNYETQYF.

V and J are TRBV11-1 and TRBJ1-1, with D possibly matching TRBD1 (5 bases). The CDR3 is 12 amino acids. Trimming left V 5 bases short and J 7 bases short, with 11 bases between. The germline V gene encodes CDR1 SGHAT and CDR2 FQDESV (reference sequence). In DNA form, the CDR3 reads TGTGCCAGCAGCCTAGAGACAGATGAAGCTTTCTTT. Amino acid sequence: CASSLETDEAFF.

This clonotype was detected only a few times. The chain links TRBV24-1 to TRBJ2-5; D remains ambiguous. The CDR3 is made up of 11 amino acids. V dropped 4 bases and J dropped 5 bases, with 4 bases sitting between them. CDR1 KGHDR and CDR2 SFDVKD come from the germline V gene. DNA for the CDR3: TGTGCCACCAGTGAGGCGGAGACCCAGTACTTC. This encodes CATSEAETQYF.

The chain couples TRBV4-2 to TRBJ1-5, with TRBD1 identical over 7 bases. Per germline, CDR1 LGHNA and CDR2 YNFKEQ. This CDR3 contains 15 residues. With 0 bases clipped from V and 7 bases from J, the junction kept 6 bases outside the gene matches. In nucleotides, the CDR3 is TGTGCCAGCAGCCAAGACGACAGGGTTTGGCAGCCCCAGCATTTT. It specifies CASSQDDRVWQPQHF.

The V gene is TRBV4-1, the J gene TRBJ2-7; D not certain. This CDR3 spans 13 amino acids. Germline V lookup: CDR1 MGHRA, CDR2 YSYEKL. CDR3 loop: CASGQVIHGEQYV. The CDR3 DNA follows: TGCGCCAGCGGCCAAGTTATACATGGCGAGCAGTACGTC.

Ten or more counts support this clonotype. The CDR3 region is CASSLRGAAKNIQYF. The CDR3, as DNA: TGTGCCAGCAGCCTCCGGGGGGCGGCCAAAAACATTCAGTACTTC. The chain recombines TRBV6-5 with TRBJ2-4, with D possibly being TRBD2 (7 bases). The germline V gene has CDR1 MNHEY and CDR2 SVGAGI. V was trimmed by 6 bases and J by 1 base, leaving 13 bases between them. This CDR3 is built from 15 residues.

The rearrangement uses TRBV10-3 and TRBJ1-2; no definite D call. In germline, CDR1 is ENHRY, CDR2 SYGVKD. With 0 bases removed from V and 0 bases from J, the gap between germline ends came to 14 bases. The CDR3 runs 17 residues. This CDR3 is CAISESRRSKTNYGYTF. The CDR3 region has the DNA TGTGCCATCAGTGAGTCTCGCAGGTCAAAAACTAACTATGGCTACACCTTC.

This clonotype was observed a few times. The V call is TRBV5-8, the J call TRBJ2-3, with D uncertain. Per germline, CDR1 SGHTS and CDR2 YDEGEE. V was cut by 4 bases and J by 2 bases, with 11 bases left in between. This CDR3 comprises 14 residues. The CDR3, as DNA: TGTGCCAGCAGCCTCTCGATCCCCACAGATACGCAGTATTTT. Translated, it gives CASSLSIPTDTQYF.

This clonotype was picked up a small number of times. The V gene is TRBV13, the J gene TRBJ1-4; 8 bases align to TRBD1. This CDR3 region has 15 residues. CDR1 is PRHDT, CDR2 FYEKMQ, per germline (reference sequence). J was trimmed by 4 bases and V by 5 bases; bases with no gene match: 6. The CDR3 region is CASSPRTGINEKLFF. The DNA of the CDR3 is TGTGCCAGCAGCCCGCGGACAGGGATTAATGAAAAACTGTTTTTT.

The sample holds a few counts of this clonotype. This rearrangement joins TRBV7-9 to TRBJ2-1; a possible D gene is TRBD2 (5 bases). This CDR3 has 15 residues. V dropped 1 base and J dropped 6 bases, with 13 bases sitting between them. CDR1 is SEHNR and CDR2 is FQNEAQ in the germline V gene (reference sequence). The CDR3 reads CASSLVAGSVNEQFF. CDR3 nucleotide sequence: TGTGCCAGCAGCTTAGTCGCGGGTTCGGTCAATGAGCAGTTCTTC.

The sample holds a few counts of this clonotype. This sequence joins TRBV2 and TRBJ2-5; D tentatively fits TRBD1 or TRBD2 (5 bases each). Germline V gives CDR1 SNHLY, CDR2 FYNNEI. The CDR3 runs to 14 residues. V lost 4 bases and J 5 bases, leaving 14 bases between the germline ends. The CDR3 coding sequence is TGTGCCAGCAGTGGGACACTAAAGCGGGAGACCCAGTACTTC. Amino acid sequence: CASSGTLKRETQYF.

This clonotype was seen a handful of times. The chain combines TRBV6-5 with TRBJ1-2; 8 nucleotides line up with TRBD1. Germline-derived CDR1 and CDR2 are MNHEY and SVGAGI. The CDR3 sequence is 14 residues long. J gave up 6 bases and V 5 bases, and 8 bases lay outside the gene matches. CDR3 loop: CASSLGQGLDGYTF. In nucleotides, the CDR3 is TGTGCCAGCAGTCTAGGACAGGGTTTAGATGGCTACACCTTC.

This clonotype showed up many times. This chain connects TRBV7-2 to TRBJ2-3; D is perhaps TRBD2 (7 bases). CDR3 length: 14 residues. Germline loops: CDR1 SGHTA, CDR2 FQGNSA. Trimming pared 7 bases from V and 4 bases from J, leaving 15 bases between. CDR3 bases: TGTGCCAGCACCAGAGGGGGGGCCGCAGATACGCAGTATTTT. It codes for CASTRGGAADTQYF. The variable domain in full, completed from reference TRBV7-2 and TRBJ2-3, reads GAGVSQSPSNKVTEKGKDVELRCDPISGHTALYWYRQSLGQGLEFLIYFQGNSAPDKSGLPSDRFSAERTGGSVSTLTIQRTQQEDSAVYLCASTRGGAADTQYFGPGTRLTVL.

CDR3 in amino acids: CASSPRPGGETQYF. CDR3 coding DNA: TGTGCCAGCAGCCCTAGACCGGGAGGTGAGACCCAGTACTTC. V usage is TRBV7-2 and J usage is TRBJ2-5; TRBD2 matches at 7 bases. CDR1 SGHTA and CDR2 FQGNSA come from the germline V gene. The V segment lost 5 bases and the J segment 5 bases; nucleotides outside the gene matches: 8. The CDR3 has 14 amino acids. Variable domain in full (rest from reference TRBV7-2 and TRBJ2-5): GAGVSQSPSNKVTEKGKDVELRCDPISGHTALYWYRQSLGQGLEFLIYFQGNSAPDKSGLPSDRFSAERTGGSVSTLTIQRTQQEDSAVYLCASSPRPGGETQYFGPGTRLLVL.